One T cell receptor beta chain is described in this entry. This clone's antigen is unknown. Base qualities were left out, and no much larger clone turns up one base away. The sample comes from a study of control samples from healthy donors and cancer patients (TCRdb year 2020). The germline V gene supplies CDR1 MNHEY and CDR2 SVGEGT. V loses 6 bases, J loses 6 bases, and the germline ends lie 9 bases apart. Reading from cysteine to phenylalanine, the CDR3 counts 11 amino acids. Only the CDR3 part of the read is kept: 33 bases, read in frame from the first base. Library preparation was by the immunoSEQ multiplex PCR assay. TCRdb carries this immuneACCESS record with in-frame sequences only. Its versions omit some clonotypes, under half of them owing to an unresolved V gene in the studies checked, with the rest unexplained. In this sample the table shows about 52,000 clones, 85% to 95% of which occur a single time. About 2.4% of the sample is taken by the ten largest.

The rearrangement combines TRBV6-2 or TRBV6-3 with TRBJ2-7; a tentative D call is TRBD2 (6 bases match). The origin of this receptor is a man in his thirties or forties in good health. Source material: blood. The nucleotide sequence reads as follows: TGTGCCAGCAGCCCGGGGGTCGAGCAGTACTTC. Its amino acids are CASSPGVEQYF.